Below are 12 T cell receptor beta chains sequenced from a single sample in a study of cytotoxic CD8 clonotypes in ibrutinib-treated CLL. This table comes from immunoSEQ multiplex PCR, and its TCRdb copy is limited to in-frame clones, with some not included. The sample records 250,000 or so clones, 70% being singletons. The source was PBMCs, collected after 24 months of ibrutinib treatment. These receptor sequences come from a human donor with chronic lymphocytic leukemia.

The chain recombines TRBV28 with TRBJ2-7; D unclear. Trimming took 6 bases from V and 7 from J, leaving 13 bases between them. Germline V gives CDR1 MDHEN, CDR2 SYDVKM. This CDR3 has 12 amino acids. The CDR3 loop reads CASSSPLLEQYF. The CDR3 DNA sequence: TGTGCCAGCAGCTCCCCCCTGTTAGAGCAGTACTTC.

The CDR3 sequence is CASSLESGQETQYF. In DNA, the CDR3 is TGTGCCAGCAGCTTAGAATCGGGACAAGAGACCCAGTACTTC. The V call is TRBV5-4, the J call TRBJ2-5; possible D gene TRBD2, 5 bases. CDR3 length: 14 residues. Germline V gives CDR1 SGHNT, CDR2 YYREEE (reference sequence). With 2 bases removed from V and 2 bases from J, the gap between germline ends came to 10 bases.

The V and J genes are TRBV9 and TRBJ2-1, with TRBD2 matching over 7 bases. Germline CDR1 and CDR2: SGDLS and YYNGEE. J was trimmed by 1 base and V by 3 bases; bases with no gene match: 10. The CDR3 contains 17 residues. The CDR3: CASSARGGTFSYNEQFF. The CDR3 region has the DNA TGTGCCAGCAGCGCGCGGGGAGGGACTTTTTCCTACAATGAGCAGTTCTTC. The full variable domain, completed using reference TRBV9 and TRBJ2-1, is DSGVTQTPKHLITATGQRVTLRCSPRSGDLSVYWYQQSLDQGLQFLIQYYNGEERAKGNILERFSAQQFPDLHSELNLSSLELGDSALYFCASSARGGTFSYNEQFFGPGTRLTVL.

The chain combines TRBV29-1 with TRBJ2-1, with 7 bases aligning to TRBD2. V gave up 4 bases and J gave up 9 bases; unmatched junction bases: 18. Germline V gives CDR1 SQVTM, CDR2 ANQGSEA. This CDR3 is built from 16 residues. The CDR3: CSVGGGLVAVDGEQFF. The CDR3 nucleotides read TGCAGCGTTGGGGGGGGTCTGGTTGCGGTCGACGGTGAGCAGTTCTTC.

This clone has more than one count but fewer than ten. This rearrangement joins TRBV27 to TRBJ2-6, with D unresolved. The CDR3 runs 14 residues. Germline assignment: CDR1 MNHEY and CDR2 SMNVEV (reference sequence). V dropped 7 bases and J dropped 0 bases, with 7 bases sitting between them. This chain's CDR3 is CASKLISGANVLTF. CDR3 sequence (DNA): TGTGCCAGCAAACTCATCTCTGGGGCCAACGTCCTGACTTTC.

The gene calls are TRBV6-6 and TRBJ2-7, with TRBD2 as a possible D gene (6 bases). V shed 6 bases and J shed 1 base, with 16 bases lying between them. The CDR3 length is 15 residues. Germline assignment: CDR1 MNHNY and CDR2 SVGAGI (reference sequence). CDR3 DNA sequence: TGTGCCAGCAGCGAACCCGCGGGAAGGTCCTACGAGCAGTACTTC. Its protein product is CASSEPAGRSYEQYF.

Here the CDR3 reads CASSLYGNYGYTF. As DNA, the CDR3 is TGTGCCAGCAGTTTATATGGTAACTATGGCTACACCTTC. The chain joins TRBV27 to TRBJ1-2; no clear D gene. Germline-derived CDR1 and CDR2 are MNHEY and SMNVEV (reference sequence). This CDR3 spans 13 amino acids. Trimming took 1 base from V and 1 from J, leaving 4 bases between them.

The chain links TRBV13 to TRBJ2-7, with unresolved D. Germline CDR1 is PRHDT and CDR2 is FYEKMQ (reference sequence). Deletions cut 5 bases from V and 2 bases from J, with 7 bases between. There are 12 residues in the CDR3. The CDR3 coding sequence is TGTGCCAGCAGCCGTTTACCCTACGAGCAGTACTTC. Its translation is CASSRLPYEQYF.

The V and J genes are TRBV7-8 and TRBJ1-1; D is possibly TRBD1 (5 bases). The CDR3 sequence is 16 residues long. The V end lost 3 bases, the J end lost 2 bases, and 16 bases lay between the germline ends. CDR1 SGHVS and CDR2 FQNEAQ come from the germline V gene. CDR3 sequence (DNA): TGTGCCAGCAGCTTCTGGGACGATCACCCCAACACTGAAGCTTTCTTT. This sequence encodes CASSFWDDHPNTEAFF.

The chain employs TRBV28 and TRBJ2-1, with 13 bases matching TRBD2. The trim removed 2 bases at V and 9 bases at J, leaving 4 bases unmatched. The CDR3 extends over 15 amino acids. The V gene's germline CDR1 is MDHEN and CDR2 SYDVKM. Here the CDR3 reads CASSLTSGRAGEQFF. DNA of the CDR3: TGTGCCAGCAGTTTAACTAGCGGGAGGGCCGGTGAGCAGTTCTTC.

This sequence joins TRBV2 and TRBJ2-5; 11 positions match TRBD2. The J segment lost 2 bases and the V segment lost 4 bases, leaving 9 bases of the junction unmatched. The CDR3 contains 17 residues. Germline V CDR1 and CDR2: SNHLY, FYNNEI. The DNA of the CDR3 is TGTGCCAGCAGTGGGTATCTGGCTAGCGGGGGGCAAGAGACCCAGTACTTC. Its protein is CASSGYLASGGQETQYF.

The CDR3 sequence is CASSSPEGAIRNEQFF. CDR3 bases: TGTGCCAGCTCGTCCCCGGAGGGGGCTATAAGGAATGAGCAGTTCTTC. The gene calls are TRBV18 and TRBJ2-1; possibly TRBD1 for D (7 bases). Trimming removed 6 bases at V and 7 bases at J, with 22 bases between. The germline CDR1 and CDR2 sequences are KGHSH and LQKENI. The CDR3 is made up of 16 amino acids.